This T cell receptor (beta chain) emerged from a study of T-cell memory formation after mild COVID-19. Turning to the study itself: TCR clusters were largely donor specific. General study findings and limits: From day 15 to 85, contracting clones were balanced between CD4 and CD8, whereas later expanders leaned toward CD4+. Memory from before infection featured some responding clones, which suggests cross-reactive memory joined.

In germline, CDR1 is MNHNS, CDR2 SASEGT. CDR3 length: 13 amino acids. Trimming took 2 bases from V and 8 from J, leaving 12 bases between them. A single record per CDR3 protein comes from TCRdb applying MiXCR to the 5' RACE reads. The sample lists hundreds of thousands of distinct CDR3 sequences, about 22% occurring once. Points on this clonotype: Its target is not known.

The chain uses TRBV6-1 and TRBJ1-2; no reliable D call. The source of this sequence is an adult woman who had mild COVID-19 (a few samples of this study predate the infection). Cell type and time point are not known. Sequencing was carried out using PBMCs or a T cell subset sorted from them (not recorded which). The CDR3 region is CASSELTLKGYTF. The CDR3 region has the DNA TGTGCCAGCAGTGAACTGACCCTAAAGGGCTACACCTTC.